This entry describes one T cell receptor beta chain. The antigen is unknown. The sample is drawn from a study of blood T cells in healthy people across ages. Study conclusions and caveats: Possibly confounding the expanded clonotype changes was the fact that donor CMV status was unknown. Among T cells, TCR beta diversity per million cells dropped roughly linearly as age rose.

Sample-barcoded 5' priming and a J-beta primer mix drove a second PCR of roughly 7 to 11 cycles. Each cDNA molecule received a tag from a template-switch adaptor that had 12 random nucleotides. MiXCR, run by TCRdb on the 5' RACE reads, gives a single entry per CDR3 protein. The sample lists roughly 1.4 million distinct CDR3 sequences; approximately 59% were seen once. Material for sequencing was blood. This TCR was sampled from a man between 18 and 29 years old in good health.

CDR3 loop: CASSKWNRRYNEQFF. The CDR3 DNA follows: TGTGCCAGCAGCAAATGGAACAGGAGATACAATGAGCAGTTCTTC. The chain links TRBV21-1 to TRBJ2-1; the D call of TRBD1 is as the table states it, not checked on the DNA. TRBV21-1 constitutes a pseudogene. The CDR3 totals 15 residues.